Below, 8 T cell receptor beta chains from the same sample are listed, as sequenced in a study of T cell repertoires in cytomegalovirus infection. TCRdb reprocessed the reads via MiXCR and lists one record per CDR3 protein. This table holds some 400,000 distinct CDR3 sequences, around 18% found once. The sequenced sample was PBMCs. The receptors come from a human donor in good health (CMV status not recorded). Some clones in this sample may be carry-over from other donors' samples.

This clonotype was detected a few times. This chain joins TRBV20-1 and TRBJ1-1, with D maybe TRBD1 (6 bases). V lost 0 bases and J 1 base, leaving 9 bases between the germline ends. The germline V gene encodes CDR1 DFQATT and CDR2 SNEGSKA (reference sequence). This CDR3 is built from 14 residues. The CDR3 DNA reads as TGCAGTGCTAGAGATGGGGGCGGGAACACTGAAGCTTTCTTT. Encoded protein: CSARDGGGNTEAFF.

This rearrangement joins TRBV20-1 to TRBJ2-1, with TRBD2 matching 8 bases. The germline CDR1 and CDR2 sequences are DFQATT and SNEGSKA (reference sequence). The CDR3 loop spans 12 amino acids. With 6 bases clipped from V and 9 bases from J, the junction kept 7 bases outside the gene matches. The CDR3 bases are TGCAGTGCCGCGCGGGGGGAAGGTGAGCAGTTCTTC. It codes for CSAARGEGEQFF.

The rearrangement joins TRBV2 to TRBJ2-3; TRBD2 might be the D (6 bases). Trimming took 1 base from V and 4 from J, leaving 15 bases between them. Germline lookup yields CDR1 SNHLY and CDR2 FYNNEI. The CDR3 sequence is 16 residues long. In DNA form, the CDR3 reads TGTGCCAGCAGTGAAGTTTCTGGGCGGGGCTCAGATACGCAGTATTTT. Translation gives CASSEVSGRGSDTQYF.

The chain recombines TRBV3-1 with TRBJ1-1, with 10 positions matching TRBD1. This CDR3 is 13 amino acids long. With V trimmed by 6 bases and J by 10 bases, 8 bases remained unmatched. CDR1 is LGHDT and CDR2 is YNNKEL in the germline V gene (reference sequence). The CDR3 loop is CASRFRDRGRAFF. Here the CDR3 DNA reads TGTGCCAGCAGGTTCCGGGACAGGGGAAGAGCTTTCTTT.

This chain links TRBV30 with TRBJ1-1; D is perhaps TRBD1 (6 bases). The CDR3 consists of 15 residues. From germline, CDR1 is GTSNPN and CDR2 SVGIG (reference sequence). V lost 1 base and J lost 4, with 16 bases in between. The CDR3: CAWSDGWMGATEAFF. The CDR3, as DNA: TGTGCCTGGAGTGATGGGTGGATGGGGGCCACTGAAGCTTTCTTT.

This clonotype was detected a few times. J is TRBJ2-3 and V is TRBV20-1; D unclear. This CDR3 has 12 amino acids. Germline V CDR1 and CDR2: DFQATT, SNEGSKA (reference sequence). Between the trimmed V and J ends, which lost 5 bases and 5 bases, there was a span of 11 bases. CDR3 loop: CSAEPREDTQYF. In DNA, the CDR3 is TGCAGTGCTGAGCCCCGAGAAGATACGCAGTATTTT.

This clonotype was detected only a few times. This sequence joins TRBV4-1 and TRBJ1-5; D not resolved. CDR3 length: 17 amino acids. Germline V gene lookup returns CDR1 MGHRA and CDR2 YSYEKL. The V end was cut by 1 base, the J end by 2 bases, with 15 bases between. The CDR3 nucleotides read TGCGCCAGCAGCCAAGTCCTTTCCGGAAGCGGCAATCAGCCCCAGCATTTT. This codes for CASSQVLSGSGNQPQHF.

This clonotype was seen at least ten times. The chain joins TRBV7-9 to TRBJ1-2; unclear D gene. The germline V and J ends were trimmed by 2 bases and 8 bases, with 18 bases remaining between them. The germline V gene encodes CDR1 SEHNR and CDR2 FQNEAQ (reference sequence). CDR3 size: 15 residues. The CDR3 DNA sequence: TGTGCCAGCAGCTTAAACGGCGACCCCGGGGAGGGCTACACCTTC. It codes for CASSLNGDPGEGYTF.